Following are 31 T cell receptor beta chains from one sample sequenced in a study of metastatic and nonmetastatic thyroid tumors. Prior to thyroid surgery, none of the patients had received any treatment. TCRdb re-analyzed the PCR reads through MiXCR. This sample has about 53,000 clones, with more than 20% found just once. The sequenced sample was blood. These receptors originate from a female donor with papillary thyroid cancer or a benign thyroid nodule (not recorded which). Some clones in this sample may be carry-over from other donors' samples.

This clone came up many times. This rearrangement joins TRBV3-1 to TRBJ2-1; unclear D gene. Trimming left V 1 base short and J 9 bases short, with 7 bases between. The CDR3 runs 12 residues. Looked up from germline, CDR1 is LGHDT and CDR2 is YNNKEL (reference sequence). CDR3 region: CASSQVRVEQFF. DNA of the CDR3: TGTGCCAGCAGCCAAGTTAGAGTTGAGCAGTTCTTC.

The rearrangement links TRBV6-8 to TRBJ2-7, with 9 positions matching TRBD1. The length of the CDR3 is 15 residues. The trim removed 7 bases at V and 6 bases at J, leaving 13 bases unmatched. Per germline, CDR1 MNHGY and CDR2 SAAAGT. The CDR3 DNA reads TGTGCCAGCACCCGGGGGGACAGGGATGAGCGCGAGCAGTACTTC. Amino acids: CASTRGDRDEREQYF.

A few counts support this clone. This could be a read error, since a much larger clone is one nucleotide away. The chain uses TRBV28 and TRBJ1-1; 8 positions agree with TRBD1. The CDR3 totals 14 residues. The germline CDR1 and CDR2 sequences are MDHEN and SYDVKM. In nucleotides, the CDR3 is TGTGCCGGCAGTTCCCGACAGGGGCCCACTGAAGCTTTCTTT. Encoded protein: CAGSSRQGPTEAFF.

The V and J genes are TRBV5-1 and TRBJ2-7; D may be TRBD2 (5 bases). Germline V gene lookup returns CDR1 SGHRS and CDR2 YFSETQ. This CDR3 is built from 15 residues. V shed 3 bases and J shed 5 bases, with 18 bases lying between them. In DNA form, the CDR3 reads TGCGCCAGCAGCTCGCAGAGCGGCGCTTCCGACGAGCAGTACTTC. It encodes CASSSQSGASDEQYF.

This clone was counted at least ten times. The chain combines TRBV9 with TRBJ2-2; tentative D call: TRBD2 (6 bases). Trimming took 3 bases from V and 1 from J, leaving 19 bases between them. Germline values: CDR1 SGDLS, CDR2 YYNGEE. The CDR3 covers 18 residues. The CDR3 DNA follows: TGTGCCAGCAGCGAGTCCGGGACTCCGGTCGTGAACACCGGGGAGCTGTTTTTT. Translated, it gives CASSESGTPVVNTGELFF.

This clone was counted at least ten times. The chain is built from TRBV6-1 and TRBJ1-6; D is unresolved. The ends were cut back, 6 bases at V and 9 bases at J, with 12 bases in the middle. The CDR3 loop spans 13 amino acids. Germline values: CDR1 MNHNS, CDR2 SASEGT. CDR3 sequence reads: CASRGRLGSPLHF. DNA for the CDR3: TGTGCCAGCAGAGGACGGCTTGGTTCACCCCTCCACTTT.

This clone was counted at least ten times. The V gene is TRBV24-1, the J gene TRBJ2-3; D not resolved. Germline CDR1 reads KGHDR; CDR2 reads SFDVKD. V lost 4 bases and J 3 bases, leaving 7 bases between the germline ends. The CDR3 is 13 amino acids. The CDR3 here is CATSDSMTDTQYF. DNA for the CDR3: TGTGCCACCAGTGACTCTATGACAGATACGCAGTATTTT.

Of note for this clone: A much larger clonotype is one base distant, so this may be a read error. The chain combines TRBV7-9 with TRBJ2-1; no reliable D call. Trimming stripped 1 base from V and 6 bases from J, with 7 bases between. CDR1 and CDR2 from the germline V gene are SEHNR and FQNEAQ (reference sequence). This CDR3 is 13 amino acids long. CDR3 residues: CASSLGTFNEQFF. The CDR3 DNA sequence: TGTGCCAGCAGCTTAGGAACGTTCAATGAGCAGTTCTTC.

A few counts support this clone. A much larger clonotype is one base distant, so this may be a read error. The rearrangement joins TRBV5-5 to TRBJ1-2, with 12 positions matching TRBD1. This CDR3 comprises 16 residues. With 5 bases clipped from V and 13 bases from J, the junction kept 18 bases outside the gene matches. Looked up from germline, CDR1 is SGHKS and CDR2 is YYEKEE (reference sequence). Here the CDR3 reads CASRWDRGHENTMPTF. The CDR3 DNA follows: TGTGCCAGCAGGTGGGACAGGGGGCACGAAAATACTATGCCCACCTTC.

With respect to this clone: A clone one base away is much larger, so this may be a read error. The V and J genes are TRBV29-1 and TRBJ2-1; 10 nucleotides agree with TRBD2. The ends lost 6 bases at V and 3 bases at J; junction bases unmatched: 8. Germline-derived CDR1 and CDR2 are SQVTM and ANQGSEA. The CDR3 loop spans 15 amino acids. The CDR3 DNA sequence: TGCAGCGTGGTAGGACTAGCGGCAGACTACAATGAGCAGTTCTTC. Translation gives CSVVGLAADYNEQFF.

The sample holds many counts of this clone. The rearrangement uses TRBV3-1 and TRBJ1-1; no clear D gene. Deletions cut 4 bases from V and 3 bases from J, with 12 bases between. The germline V gene has CDR1 LGHDT and CDR2 YNNKEL (reference sequence). CDR3 length: 14 residues. In DNA, the CDR3 is TGTGCCAGCAGCCGCCTTAGGTTTGACACTGAAGCTTTCTTT. Translation gives CASSRLRFDTEAFF.

This clone was counted ten times or more. The chain has TRBV30 and TRBJ1-6; TRBD1 agrees at 9 bases. In germline, CDR1 is GTSNPN, CDR2 SVGIG (reference sequence). After removal of 5 bases from V and 9 bases from J, the junction contained 5 bases not matched to a gene. CDR3 length: 13 amino acids. In DNA form, the CDR3 reads TGTGCCTGGGGCACAGGGGGCGTTTCACCCCTCCACTTT. It translates to CAWGTGGVSPLHF.

As to this clone: Given a much more abundant clone one base away, this may be a read error. The rearrangement joins TRBV15 to TRBJ1-5; weak D call: TRBD1 (5 bases). In germline, CDR1 is LNHNV, CDR2 YYDKDF (reference sequence). Trimming took off 8 bases at V and 0 bases at J, with 17 bases between the two ends. CDR3 length: 16 residues. The CDR3 loop is CATVPGGMGSNQPQHF. CDR3 coding DNA: TGTGCCACCGTTCCGGGGGGGATGGGTAGCAATCAGCCCCAGCATTTT.

This clone was picked up many times. The CDR3 loop reads CASSIMGGEQYF. The CDR3 coding sequence is TGTGCCAGTAGTATAATGGGAGGCGAGCAGTACTTC. The chain joins TRBV19 to TRBJ2-7; weak D call: TRBD2 (6 bases). The CDR3 extends over 12 amino acids. V was pared by 2 bases and J by 6 bases, with 8 bases between. The germline V gene encodes CDR1 LNHDA and CDR2 SQIVND (reference sequence).

This sequence joins TRBV6-1 and TRBJ1-3; perhaps TRBD1 as D (5 bases). This CDR3 comprises 15 residues. Germline CDR1 reads MNHNS; CDR2 reads SASEGT. Deletions cut 7 bases from V and 0 bases from J, with 13 bases between. This CDR3 is CASKTDRGSGNTIYF. For the CDR3, the DNA is TGTGCCAGCAAGACAGACAGAGGCTCTGGAAACACCATATATTTT.

This clone has at least ten counts. This chain joins TRBV28 and TRBJ2-1; no clear D. Germline CDR1 and CDR2: MDHEN and SYDVKM. Trimming left V 0 bases short and J 4 bases short, with 7 bases between. The CDR3 sequence is 14 residues long. CDR3 in amino acids: CASSLWGLYNEQFF. DNA for the CDR3: TGTGCCAGCAGTTTATGGGGCCTTTACAATGAGCAGTTCTTC.

The V gene is TRBV5-1, the J gene TRBJ2-7, with 12 nucleotides matching TRBD2. Germline V CDR1 and CDR2: SGHRS, YFSETQ. The length of the CDR3 is 16 residues. J was trimmed by 3 bases and V by 1 base; bases with no gene match: 5. The CDR3 DNA sequence: TGCGCCAGCAGCTTGTCAACTAGCGGGAGGATCTACGAGCAGTACTTC. Translation gives CASSLSTSGRIYEQYF. Full variable domain (missing parts from reference TRBV5-1 and TRBJ2-7): KAGVTQTPRYLIKTRGQQVTLSCSPISGHRSVSWYQQTPGQGLQFLFEYFSETQRNKGNFPGRFSGRQFSNSRSEMNVSTLELGDSALYLCASSLSTSGRIYEQYFGPGTRLTVT.

This clone has ten or more counts. The genes are TRBV6-2 or TRBV6-3 and TRBJ2-1, with D possibly matching TRBD1 (6 bases). The CDR3 totals 14 residues. Trimming pared 6 bases from V and 8 bases from J, leaving 17 bases between. CDR1 and CDR2 (germline): MNHEY, SVGEGT. The CDR3 DNA sequence: TGTGCCAGCAGGACCGACAGGATGTCTGATGAGCAGTTCTTC. Translating gives CASRTDRMSDEQFF.

This clone was seen many times. V usage is TRBV6-2 or TRBV6-3 and J usage is TRBJ2-5, with D tentatively TRBD1 (6 bases). CDR1 MNHEY and CDR2 SVGEGT come from the germline V gene. The CDR3 contains 13 residues. V lost 10 bases, J lost 1 base, and 13 bases lay in between. The CDR3 spells CAIQTGLQETQYF. Written as DNA, the CDR3 is TGTGCCATCCAGACAGGACTCCAAGAGACCCAGTACTTC.

This clone showed up many times. The chain couples TRBV5-1 to TRBJ2-1; unclear D gene. Looked up from germline, CDR1 is SGHRS and CDR2 is YFSETQ. CDR3 length: 12 residues. V was pared by 5 bases and J by 6 bases, with 9 bases between. The chain's CDR3 is CASRSTTNEQFF. For the CDR3, the DNA is TGCGCCAGCAGGTCGACGACCAATGAGCAGTTCTTC.

The V call is TRBV20-1, the J call TRBJ2-7, with 9 bases aligning to TRBD1. The CDR3 totals 18 residues. Germline values: CDR1 DFQATT, CDR2 SNEGSKA (reference sequence). The V gene end was trimmed by 3 bases and the J gene end by 6 bases; junction bases not matched to a gene: 21. In nucleotides, the CDR3 is TGCAGTGCTAGCGGCTACAGGGGGCTTGGCGTGAGGGCCGTCGAGCAGTACTTC. This translates into CSASGYRGLGVRAVEQYF.

This clone was seen repeatedly, ten times or more. The chain combines TRBV27 with TRBJ2-5, with D tentatively TRBD1 (5 bases). The CDR3 extends over 13 amino acids. Germline V gene lookup returns CDR1 MNHEY and CDR2 SMNVEV (reference sequence). V lost 5 bases and J 5 bases, leaving 12 bases between the germline ends. CDR3 region: CASSDPGRETQYF. Here the CDR3 DNA reads TGTGCCAGCAGTGATCCAGGGCGGGAGACCCAGTACTTC.

The gene calls are TRBV4-1 and TRBJ2-7, with D perhaps TRBD1 (6 bases). This CDR3 is built from 16 residues. Germline CDR1 reads MGHRA; CDR2 reads YSYEKL. The chain's CDR3 is CGSSQSPGQYSYEQYF. CDR3 coding DNA: TGCGGAAGCAGCCAGTCCCCGGGACAATACTCCTACGAGCAGTACTTC.

V and J are TRBV5-1 and TRBJ2-1; TRBD2 matches at 8 bases. This CDR3 contains 15 residues. The germline gives CDR1 SGHRS, CDR2 YFSETQ. After removal of 4 bases from V and 10 bases from J, the junction contained 13 bases not matched to a gene. Here the CDR3 DNA reads TGCGCCAGCAGCCGAAACGCGGGGGGCATAAGCGAGCAGTTCTTC. It yields the protein CASSRNAGGISEQFF.

This clone was seen ten or more times. The rearrangement joins TRBV18 to TRBJ1-6; 7 positions agree with TRBD1. Losses at the gene ends were 6 bases for V and 6 bases for J; bases not matched to a gene: 5. Germline CDR1 reads KGHSH; CDR2 reads LQKENI. CDR3 size: 14 residues. The CDR3 region has the DNA TGTGCCAGCTCCCGCCGGGACAGTAATTCACCCCTCCACTTT. This translates into CASSRRDSNSPLHF.

This clone was recorded at least ten times. The chain has TRBV6-1 and TRBJ1-5, with TRBD1 matching over 7 bases. The length of the CDR3 is 15 residues. Germline V CDR1 and CDR2: MNHNS, SASEGT. V gave up 6 bases and J gave up 6 bases; unmatched junction bases: 11. The CDR3 spells CASSRTGEGAQPQHF. The CDR3 DNA is TGTGCCAGCAGCAGGACAGGAGAAGGGGCTCAGCCCCAGCATTTT.

As for this clone: This sequence may be a read error, since a much larger clone differs from it by one base. The V gene is TRBV6-1, the J gene TRBJ2-7; 7 bases are shared with TRBD1. This CDR3 has 14 amino acids. Germline values: CDR1 MNHNS, CDR2 SASEGT. Written as DNA, the CDR3 is TGTGCCAGCAGTCCGGGACAGTTCTCCGACGAGCAGTACTTC. This gives the protein CASSPGQFSDEQYF.

In its sample, this clone was seen many times. This chain joins TRBV6-6 and TRBJ1-4; possible D gene TRBD1, 6 bases. The V end was cut by 0 bases, the J end by 8 bases, with 13 bases between. CDR1 MNHNY and CDR2 SVGAGI come from the germline V gene (reference sequence). The CDR3 consists of 15 residues. CDR3 residues: CASSYSGRGGEKLFF. In DNA form, the CDR3 reads TGTGCCAGCAGTTACTCAGGCAGGGGTGGGGAAAAACTGTTTTTT.

At least ten counts were recorded for this clone. The V gene is TRBV27, the J gene TRBJ2-2; 11 bases map to TRBD2. V shed 6 bases and J 2 bases; nucleotides not matched to a gene: 11. Germline loops: CDR1 MNHEY, CDR2 SMNVEV (reference sequence). The CDR3 runs to 18 residues. The CDR3 region is CASRDPGLAGSNTGELFF. CDR3 bases: TGTGCCAGCAGGGACCCCGGACTAGCGGGTTCAAACACCGGGGAGCTGTTTTTT.

This clone was detected many times. V usage is TRBV11-2 and J usage is TRBJ2-3; the D is unclear. The CDR3 runs 16 residues. Germline lookup yields CDR1 SGHAT and CDR2 FQNNGV. V was clipped by 2 bases and J by 4 bases, with 16 bases between them. CDR3 sequence reads: CASSLFATTLPDTQYF. The CDR3 region has the DNA TGTGCCAGCAGCTTATTCGCCACAACACTACCAGATACGCAGTATTTT.

This clone came up many times. The chain recombines TRBV18 with TRBJ1-2, with TRBD1 as a possible D gene (5 bases). Germline V gene sequence: CDR1 KGHSH, CDR2 LQKENI. The germline V and J ends were trimmed by 5 bases and 4 bases, with 11 bases remaining between them. The CDR3 has 13 amino acids. CDR3 nucleotides: TGTGCCAGCTCATCGACAGACTCCTATGGCTACACCTTC. Its translation: CASSSTDSYGYTF.